This entry concerns a single TCR beta chain. Profiling relied on immunoSEQ multiplex PCR, and the TCRdb table lists in-frame clones only, not all of them. The sample carries around 15,000 clones, around nine tenths recorded once. Germline V gene sequence: CDR1 MNHNY, CDR2 SVGAGI (reference sequence). V was trimmed by 0 bases and J by 1 base, leaving 6 bases between them. This CDR3 comprises 14 residues. The sample is drawn from a study of T cell clones after liver transplantation. The gene calls are TRBV6-6 and TRBJ1-1, with no clear D. The source of this sequence is a human donor who received a liver transplant. The sequences come from CD8+ T cells from blood, collected before liver transplant. DNA for the CDR3: TGTGCCAGCAGTTACTCATGGCAGAACACTGAAGCTTTCTTT. Protein sequence: CASSYSWQNTEAFF.